Below are 27 T cell receptor beta chains sequenced from a single sample in a study of T cell clusters in autoimmune cytopenias. TRB was amplified from 250 ng of peripheral blood genomic DNA per sample. One tube held mixed TRB-A and TRB-B primer pools for touch-down PCR. TCRdb reprocessed the multiplex PCR reads, keeping one entry per CDR3 protein, no DNA. The table for this sample gives about 3,800 distinct CDR3 sequences. The sequenced sample consisted of peripheral blood. The receptor source for this set is a human donor with an autoimmune cytopenia or autoimmune hepatitis (not recorded which).

This chain's CDR3 is CASSTEGGWRETQYF. This chain joins TRBV19 and TRBJ2-5; TCRdb designates TRBD1, a call that cannot be tested without DNA. Germline CDR1 LNHDA, CDR2 SQIVND (reference sequence). This CDR3 contains 15 residues.

This clonotype ranks as medium-sized in terms of frequency. The genes are TRBV6-5 and TRBJ2-7; without DNA, the TCRdb call of TRBD2 cannot be checked. In germline, CDR1 is MNHEY, CDR2 SVGAGI. This CDR3 comprises 15 residues. The CDR3 spells CASSDVIAGSYEQYF.

This clonotype is called medium-sized based on its frequency. This chain connects TRBV7-2 to TRBJ2-1; TCRdb's assignment of TRBD1 cannot be checked, as there is no DNA. This CDR3 has 15 residues. Looked up from germline, CDR1 is SGHTA and CDR2 is FQGNSA. The CDR3 region is CASSWKSTGSDEQFF.

The V and J genes are TRBV6-2 or TRBV6-3 and TRBJ1-6; the TCRdb call, TRBD1, lacks DNA for checking. This CDR3 has 14 amino acids. CDR1 and CDR2 from the germline V gene are MNHEY and SVGEGT. CDR3 region: CASSYRTSNSPLHF.

The J gene is TRBJ1-2, the V gene TRBV18. This CDR3 has 13 amino acids. CDR1 is KGHSH and CDR2 is LQKENI in the germline V gene. This CDR3 is CASSEEANYGYTF.

By frequency, this clonotype is medium-sized. The chain couples TRBV6-1 to TRBJ2-2; the TRBD1 assignment by TCRdb is unverifiable without DNA. Germline CDR1 is MNHNS and CDR2 is SASEGT. CDR3 length: 16 amino acids. CDR3 in amino acids: CASTRTGQTNTGELFF.

In terms of frequency, this clonotype is medium-sized. CDR3 sequence: CASSAPGRYGYTF. This rearrangement joins TRBV12-3 or TRBV12-4 to TRBJ1-2; the TCRdb call, TRBD1, lacks DNA for checking. The CDR3 covers 13 residues.

V gene TRBV6-5 combines with J gene TRBJ2-7; no DNA is available, so the TRBD1 call from TCRdb remains unchecked. Germline CDR1 MNHEY, CDR2 SVGAGI. CDR3 size: 15 residues. The CDR3 loop reads CASSLRDRGVYEQYF.

Frequency places this clonotype as medium-sized. The chain has TRBV27 and TRBJ1-6; the TCRdb D gene call, TRBD1, has no DNA to confirm it. From germline, CDR1 is MNHEY and CDR2 SMNVEV (reference sequence). The CDR3 has 17 residues. The CDR3 is CASSLTGWESYNSPLHF.

This clonotype is deemed medium-sized by its frequency. CDR3: CSVHRAWVNTEAFF. The chain uses TRBV29-1 and TRBJ1-1. CDR1 and CDR2 (germline): SQVTM, ANQGSEA. The CDR3 covers 14 residues.

This clonotype ranks as medium-sized (0.01 to 0.1%) in terms of frequency. The chain uses TRBV27 and TRBJ2-5; the D call from TCRdb, TRBD1, cannot be confirmed without DNA. The CDR3 sequence is 16 residues long. The germline V gene encodes CDR1 MNHEY and CDR2 SMNVEV (reference sequence). CDR3: CASSLSGGPYQETQYF.

This clonotype is deemed medium-sized by its frequency. The V call is TRBV19, the J call TRBJ1-6; the D call from TCRdb, TRBD1, cannot be confirmed without DNA. Germline CDR1 is LNHDA and CDR2 is SQIVND (reference sequence). This CDR3 comprises 17 residues. CDR3 sequence: CASSIILRNRGKSPLHF.

CDR3 sequence: CASSSLAGASEQFF. The chain recombines TRBV27 with TRBJ2-1; TCRdb outputs TRBD2, but without DNA this stays unchecked. There are 14 residues in the CDR3. Germline assignment: CDR1 MNHEY and CDR2 SMNVEV (reference sequence).

V gene TRBV5-5 combines with J gene TRBJ2-1; TCRdb's D call, TRBD1, is unchecked because there is no DNA. Per germline, CDR1 SGHKS and CDR2 YYEKEE (reference sequence). The CDR3 runs 16 residues. The CDR3 loop reads CASSVIPGQGMNEQFF.

According to its frequency, this clonotype is medium-sized. The chain combines TRBV19 with TRBJ1-3. There are 14 residues in the CDR3. The germline CDR1 and CDR2 sequences are LNHDA and SQIVND (reference sequence). This CDR3 is CATSLRPTGNTIYF.

The V call is TRBV6-5, the J call TRBJ2-6. Germline loops: CDR1 MNHEY, CDR2 SVGAGI. This CDR3 is 16 amino acids long. The CDR3 reads CASSRLFDAGANVLTF.

In terms of frequency, this clonotype is medium-sized. This chain links TRBV7-2 with TRBJ2-1; absent DNA, TCRdb's TRBD2 call cannot be checked. This CDR3 is built from 15 residues. Germline values: CDR1 SGHTA, CDR2 FQGNSA. This CDR3 reads CASSYERAGAREQFF.

In terms of frequency, this clonotype is medium-sized. The chain combines TRBV19 with TRBJ1-1; without DNA, the TCRdb call of TRBD1 cannot be checked. CDR1 and CDR2 (germline): LNHDA, SQIVND (reference sequence). This CDR3 has 15 amino acids. CDR3 region: CASSNQGQGNTEAFF.

By frequency, this clonotype is large. This chain connects TRBV29-1 to TRBJ2-3; the TCRdb call, TRBD1, lacks DNA for checking. Germline V gives CDR1 SQVTM, CDR2 ANQGSEA. This CDR3 spans 14 amino acids. The CDR3 sequence is CSVGDSPLVDTQYF.

This chain joins TRBV18 and TRBJ2-1; there is no DNA to check the TCRdb D call of TRBD2. CDR1 KGHSH and CDR2 LQKENI come from the germline V gene. There are 15 residues in the CDR3. The CDR3 sequence: CASSASGTRRNEQFF. Together with reference TRBV18 and TRBJ2-1, the CDR3 gives the full variable domain: NAGVMQNPRHLVRRRGQEARLRCSPMKGHSHVYWYRQLPEEGLKFMVYLQKENIIDESGMPKERFSAEFPKEGPSILRIQQVVRGDSAAYFCASSASGTRRNEQFFGPGTRLTVL.

This clonotype is identified as large from frequency. This sequence joins TRBV29-1 and TRBJ2-3; TCRdb selects TRBD1, and the lack of DNA leaves this call unchecked. The CDR3 consists of 12 residues. Germline V CDR1 and CDR2: SQVTM, ANQGSEA. CDR3 residues: CSVDRGTDTQYF.

Frequency places this clonotype as medium-sized. The V and J genes are TRBV12-3 or TRBV12-4 and TRBJ2-6. The CDR3 has 13 amino acids. CDR3 sequence reads: CASRVGGANVLTF.

This clonotype is called medium-sized based on its frequency. The V call is TRBV15, the J call TRBJ2-7; the TCRdb D gene call, TRBD1, has no DNA to confirm it. This CDR3 has 15 amino acids. CDR1 is LNHNV and CDR2 is YYDKDF in the germline V gene (reference sequence). The CDR3 spells CATSIVTGGSYEQYF.

By frequency, this clonotype is medium-sized. The chain recombines TRBV29-1 with TRBJ2-7; no DNA is available, so the TRBD1 call from TCRdb remains unchecked. The CDR3 length is 13 residues. The germline V gene encodes CDR1 SQVTM and CDR2 ANQGSEA. CDR3 in amino acids: CSGGGGNSYEQYF.

By frequency, this clonotype is medium-sized. This chain's CDR3 is CASSPGTGTSNYGYTF. J is TRBJ1-2 and V is TRBV27; no DNA is available, so the TRBD1 call from TCRdb remains unchecked. Germline CDR1 reads MNHEY; CDR2 reads SMNVEV (reference sequence). The CDR3 sequence is 16 residues long.

In terms of frequency, this clonotype is medium-sized. CDR3 loop: CASRIGAGELFF. The V call is TRBV19, the J call TRBJ2-2. The CDR3 runs to 12 residues. Germline lookup yields CDR1 LNHDA and CDR2 SQIVND (reference sequence).

The chain uses TRBV27 and TRBJ2-3; as DNA is missing, the TRBD2 call by TCRdb cannot be tested. CDR3 length: 17 amino acids. Germline V gives CDR1 MNHEY, CDR2 SMNVEV (reference sequence). The CDR3 sequence is CASSLQTSGYAADTQYF.